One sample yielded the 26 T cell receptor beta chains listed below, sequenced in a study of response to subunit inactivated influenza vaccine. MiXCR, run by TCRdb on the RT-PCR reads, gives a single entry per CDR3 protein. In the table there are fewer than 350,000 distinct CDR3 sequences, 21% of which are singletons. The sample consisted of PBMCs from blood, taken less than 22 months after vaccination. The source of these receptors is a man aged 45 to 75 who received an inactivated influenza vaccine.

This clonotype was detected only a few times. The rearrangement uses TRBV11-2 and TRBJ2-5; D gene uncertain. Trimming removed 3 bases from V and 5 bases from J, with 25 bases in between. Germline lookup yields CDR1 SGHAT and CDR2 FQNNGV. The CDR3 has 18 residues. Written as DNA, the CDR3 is TGTGCCAGCAGCTTTCGTCAGGCGACGTGGAGCCTAGGGGAGACCCAGTACTTC. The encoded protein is CASSFRQATWSLGETQYF.

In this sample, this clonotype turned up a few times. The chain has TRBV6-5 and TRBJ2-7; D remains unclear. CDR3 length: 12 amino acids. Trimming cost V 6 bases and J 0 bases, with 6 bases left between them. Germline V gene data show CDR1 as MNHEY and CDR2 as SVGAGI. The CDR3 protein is CASSPNSYEQYF. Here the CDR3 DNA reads TGTGCCAGCAGCCCCAACTCCTACGAGCAGTACTTC.

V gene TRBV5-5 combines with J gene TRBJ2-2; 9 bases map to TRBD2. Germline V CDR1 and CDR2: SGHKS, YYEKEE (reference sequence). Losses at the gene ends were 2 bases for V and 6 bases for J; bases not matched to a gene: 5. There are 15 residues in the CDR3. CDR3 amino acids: CASSLAGTSPGELFF. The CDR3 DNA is TGTGCCAGCAGCTTAGCCGGGACTAGCCCCGGGGAGCTGTTTTTT.

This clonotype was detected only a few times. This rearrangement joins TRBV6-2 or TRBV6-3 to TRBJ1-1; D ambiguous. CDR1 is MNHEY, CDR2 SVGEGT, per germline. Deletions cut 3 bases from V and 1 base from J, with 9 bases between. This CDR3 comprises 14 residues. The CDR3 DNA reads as TGTGCCAGCAGTTATGGAGGAAAGAACACTGAAGCTTTCTTT. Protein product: CASSYGGKNTEAFF.

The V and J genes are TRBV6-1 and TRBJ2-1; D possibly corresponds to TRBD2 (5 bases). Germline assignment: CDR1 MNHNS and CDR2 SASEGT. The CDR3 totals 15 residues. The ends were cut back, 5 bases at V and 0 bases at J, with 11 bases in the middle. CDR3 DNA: TGTGCCAGCAGTCGAAGCGGAAGCTCCTACAATGAGCAGTTCTTC. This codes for CASSRSGSSYNEQFF.

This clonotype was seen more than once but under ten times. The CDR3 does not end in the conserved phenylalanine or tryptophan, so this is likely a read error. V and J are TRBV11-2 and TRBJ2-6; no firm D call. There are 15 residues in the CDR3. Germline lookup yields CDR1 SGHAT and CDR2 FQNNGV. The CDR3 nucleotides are TGTGCCAGCAGCTTAAGCTCGTCTGGTGCCAACGTCCTGACTTCC. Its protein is CASSLSSSGANVLTS.

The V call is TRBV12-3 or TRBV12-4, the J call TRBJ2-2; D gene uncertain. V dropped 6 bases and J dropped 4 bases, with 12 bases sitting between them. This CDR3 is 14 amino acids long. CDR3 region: CASSPGYATGELFF. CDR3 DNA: TGTGCCAGCAGCCCTGGGTACGCCACCGGGGAGCTGTTTTTT.

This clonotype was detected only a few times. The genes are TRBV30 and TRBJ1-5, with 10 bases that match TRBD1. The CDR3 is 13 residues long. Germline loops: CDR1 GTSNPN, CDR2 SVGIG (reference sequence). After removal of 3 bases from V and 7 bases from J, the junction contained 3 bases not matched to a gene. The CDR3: CAWRGQGRQPQHF. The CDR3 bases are TGTGCCTGGAGGGGACAGGGGCGGCAGCCCCAGCATTTT.

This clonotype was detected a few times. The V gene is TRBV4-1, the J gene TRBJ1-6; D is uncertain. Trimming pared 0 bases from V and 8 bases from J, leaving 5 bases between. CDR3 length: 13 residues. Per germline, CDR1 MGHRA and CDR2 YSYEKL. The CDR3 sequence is CASSQDSDSPLHF. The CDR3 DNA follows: TGCGCCAGCAGCCAAGATTCGGATTCACCCCTCCACTTT.

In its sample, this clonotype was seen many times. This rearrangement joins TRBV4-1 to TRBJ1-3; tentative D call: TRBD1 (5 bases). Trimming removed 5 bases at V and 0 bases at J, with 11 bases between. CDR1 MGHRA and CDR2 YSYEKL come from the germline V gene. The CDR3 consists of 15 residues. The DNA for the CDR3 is TGCGCCAGCAGCTTTGACAGAGACTCTGGAAACACCATATATTTT. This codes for CASSFDRDSGNTIYF.

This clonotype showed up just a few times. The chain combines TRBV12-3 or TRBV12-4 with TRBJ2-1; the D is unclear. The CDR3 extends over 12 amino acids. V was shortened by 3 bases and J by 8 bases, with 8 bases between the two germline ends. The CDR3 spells CASSFSFHEQFF. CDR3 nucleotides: TGTGCCAGCAGTTTCAGTTTCCATGAGCAGTTCTTC.

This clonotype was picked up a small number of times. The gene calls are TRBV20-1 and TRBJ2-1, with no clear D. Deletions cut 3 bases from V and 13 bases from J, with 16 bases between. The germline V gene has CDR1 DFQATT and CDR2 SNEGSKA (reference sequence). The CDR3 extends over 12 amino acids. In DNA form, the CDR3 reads TGCAGTGCTAGTCAGGCGGAGAACTATCAGTTCTTC. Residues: CSASQAENYQFF.

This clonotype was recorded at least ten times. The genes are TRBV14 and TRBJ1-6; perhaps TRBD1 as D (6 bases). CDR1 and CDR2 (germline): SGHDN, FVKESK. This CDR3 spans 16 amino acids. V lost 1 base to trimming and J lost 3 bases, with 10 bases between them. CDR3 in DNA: TGTGCCAGCAGCCAAGCCAGGGGAGACTATAATTCACCCCTCCACTTT. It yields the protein CASSQARGDYNSPLHF. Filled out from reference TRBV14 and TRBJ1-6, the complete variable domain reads EAGVTQFPSHSVIEKGQTVTLRCDPISGHDNLYWYRRVMGKEIKFLLHFVKESKQDESGMPNNRFLAERTGGTYSTLKVQPAELEDSGVYFCASSQARGDYNSPLHFGNGTRLTVT.

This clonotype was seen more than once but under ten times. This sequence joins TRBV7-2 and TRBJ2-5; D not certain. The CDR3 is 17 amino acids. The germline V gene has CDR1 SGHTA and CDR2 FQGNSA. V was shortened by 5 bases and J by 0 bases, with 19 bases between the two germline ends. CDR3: CASSGDSLFLYQETQYF. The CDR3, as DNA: TGTGCCAGCAGCGGGGATAGCCTTTTTTTGTACCAAGAGACCCAGTACTTC.

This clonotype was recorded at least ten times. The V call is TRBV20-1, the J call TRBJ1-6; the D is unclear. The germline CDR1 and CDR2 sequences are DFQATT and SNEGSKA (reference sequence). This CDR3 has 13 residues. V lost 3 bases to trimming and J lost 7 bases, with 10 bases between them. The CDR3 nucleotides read TGCAGTGCTAGGGCACTGGGGAATTCACCCCTCCACTTT. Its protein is CSARALGNSPLHF.

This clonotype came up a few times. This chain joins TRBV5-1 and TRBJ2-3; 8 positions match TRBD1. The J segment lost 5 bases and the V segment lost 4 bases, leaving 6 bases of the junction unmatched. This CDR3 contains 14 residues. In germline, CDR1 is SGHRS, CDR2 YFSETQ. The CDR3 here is CASSKDRAIDTQYF. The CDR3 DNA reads TGCGCCAGCAGCAAGGACAGGGCAATAGATACGCAGTATTTT.

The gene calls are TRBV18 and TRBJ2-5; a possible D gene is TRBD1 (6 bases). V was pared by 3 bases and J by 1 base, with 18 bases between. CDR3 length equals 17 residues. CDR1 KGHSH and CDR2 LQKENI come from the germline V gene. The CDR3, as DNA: TGTGCCAGCTCACCTTCTGCTCGCACAGGGACCCAAGAGACCCAGTACTTC. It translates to CASSPSARTGTQETQYF. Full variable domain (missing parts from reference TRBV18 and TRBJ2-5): NAGVMQNPRHLVRRRGQEARLRCSPMKGHSHVYWYRQLPEEGLKFMVYLQKENIIDESGMPKERFSAEFPKEGPSILRIQQVVRGDSAAYFCASSPSARTGTQETQYFGPGTRLLVL.

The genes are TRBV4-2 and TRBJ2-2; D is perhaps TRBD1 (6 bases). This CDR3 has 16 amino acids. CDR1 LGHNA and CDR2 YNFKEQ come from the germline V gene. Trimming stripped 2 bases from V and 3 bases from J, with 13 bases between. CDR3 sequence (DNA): TGTGCCAGCAGCCAAAGGACTGACAGGCACACCGGGGAGCTGTTTTTT. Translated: CASSQRTDRHTGELFF.

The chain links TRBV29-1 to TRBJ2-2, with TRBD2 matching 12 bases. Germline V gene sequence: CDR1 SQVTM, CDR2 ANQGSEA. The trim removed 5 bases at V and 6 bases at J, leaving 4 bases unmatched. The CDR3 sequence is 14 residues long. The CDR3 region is CSVQTSGGSGELFF. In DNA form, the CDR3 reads TGCAGCGTTCAGACTAGCGGGGGATCCGGGGAGCTGTTTTTT.

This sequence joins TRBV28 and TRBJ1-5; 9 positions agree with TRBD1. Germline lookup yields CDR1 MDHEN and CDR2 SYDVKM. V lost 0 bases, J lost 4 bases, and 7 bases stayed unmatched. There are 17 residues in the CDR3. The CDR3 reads CASSLWFGTGRNQPQHF. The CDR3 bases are TGTGCCAGCAGTTTATGGTTTGGGACAGGGAGGAATCAGCCCCAGCATTTT.

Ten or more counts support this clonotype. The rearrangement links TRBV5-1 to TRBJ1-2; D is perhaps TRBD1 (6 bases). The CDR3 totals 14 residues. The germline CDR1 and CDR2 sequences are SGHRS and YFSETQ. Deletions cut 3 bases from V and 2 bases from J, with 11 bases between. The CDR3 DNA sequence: TGCGCCAGCAGCTGGGAAGGACAGAACTATGGCTACACCTTC. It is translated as CASSWEGQNYGYTF.

The CDR3 loop reads CATSVASGNTGELFF. CDR3 nucleotides: TGTGCCACCAGTGTGGCTAGCGGAAACACCGGGGAGCTGTTTTTT. The chain recombines TRBV24-1 with TRBJ2-2; 7 positions agree with TRBD2. The CDR3 spans 15 residues. Germline V gene data show CDR1 as KGHDR and CDR2 as SFDVKD. J gave up 2 bases and V 5 bases, and 4 bases lay outside the gene matches.

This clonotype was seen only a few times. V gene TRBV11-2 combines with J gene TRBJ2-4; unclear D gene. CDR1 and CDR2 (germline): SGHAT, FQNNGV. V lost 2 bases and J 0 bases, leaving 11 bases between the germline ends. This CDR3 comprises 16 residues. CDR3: CASSLTSYLAKNIQYF. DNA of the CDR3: TGTGCCAGCAGCTTAACTTCTTACCTAGCCAAAAACATTCAGTACTTC.

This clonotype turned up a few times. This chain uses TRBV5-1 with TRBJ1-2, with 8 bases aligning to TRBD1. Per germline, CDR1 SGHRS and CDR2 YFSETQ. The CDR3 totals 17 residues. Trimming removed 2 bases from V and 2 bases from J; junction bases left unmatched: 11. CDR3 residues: CASSLLDRETMNYGYTF. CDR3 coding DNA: TGCGCCAGCAGCTTATTGGACAGGGAGACGATGAACTATGGCTACACCTTC.

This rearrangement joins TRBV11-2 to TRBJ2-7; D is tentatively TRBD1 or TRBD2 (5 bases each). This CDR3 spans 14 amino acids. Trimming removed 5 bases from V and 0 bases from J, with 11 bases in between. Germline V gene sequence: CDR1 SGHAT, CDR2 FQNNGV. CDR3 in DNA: TGTGCCAGCAGCGGGGGACGGAGCTCCTACGAGCAGTACTTC. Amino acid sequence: CASSGGRSSYEQYF.

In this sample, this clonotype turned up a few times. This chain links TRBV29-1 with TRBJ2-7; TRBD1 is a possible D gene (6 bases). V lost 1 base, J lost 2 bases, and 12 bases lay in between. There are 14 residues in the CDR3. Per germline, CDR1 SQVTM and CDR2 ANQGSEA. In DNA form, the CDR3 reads TGCAGCGTTGAAGCCAGGGACAATCCCTACGAGCAGTACTTC. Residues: CSVEARDNPYEQYF.